This TCR beta chain was observed in a study of cytomegalovirus exposure and HLA in healthy donors. The overall study: HLA-typed donors were the source of about 85 million unique TCRs held in an early data release. Study results and limitations: Highest at DRB1 and lowest at HLA-C, TCR association rates differed among HLA loci in a later analysis.

PCR involved 60 Vbeta and 13 Jbeta primers. Methods used by the authors: The authors later counted roughly 87 million unique TCR beta chains, roughly 11 million of them shared. Method: immunoSEQ multiplex PCR; TCRdb's copy keeps in-frame clones and lacks some. The V and J calls and clone size come from that table; D and trimming were worked out from the DNA. Of 250,000 or so clones listed, around 90% are singletons. V was trimmed by 4 bases and J by 6 bases, leaving 6 bases between them. CDR1 is SQVTM and CDR2 is ANQGSEA in the germline V gene. The length of the CDR3 is 10 residues. In regard to this clone: Its specificity is not known.

This receptor was identified in a girl aged 2-10 years in good health and CMV-seronegative. The rearrangement links TRBV29-1 to TRBJ1-2, with D hard to call. Sequencing was performed on PBMCs. CDR3 residues: CSVGQDGYTF. CDR3 in DNA: TGCAGCGTTGGGCAGGATGGCTACACCTTC.